The T cell receptor (beta chain) under discussion was sequenced for a study of human T cells and chemical hapten exposure. The length of the CDR3 is 14 residues. V lost 8 bases to trimming and J lost 7 bases, with 18 bases between them. Germline-derived CDR1 and CDR2 are ENHRY and SYGVKD. Via MiXCR, TCRdb re-called the RACE reads, giving one row per CDR3 protein. The sample records more than 75,000 distinct CDR3 sequences, about 9.4% being singletons. Described time point: patch test 2, 6 weeks after DPC sensitization. The treatment denotes: therapeutic diphenylcyclopropenone sensitization with weekly scalp DPC. This clonotype was seen many times.

The sequence came from a woman in her twenties or thirties with alopecia areata. Some clones in this sample may be carry-over from other donors' samples. This specimen was whole blood, taken in connection with sensitization to the hapten diphenylcyclopropenone (DPC). This rearrangement joins TRBV10-3 to TRBJ2-1, with TRBD1 as a possible D gene (7 bases). Here the CDR3 DNA reads TGTGCCATCGGGGGGCAGGGGGACACTAATGAGCAGTTCTTC. Translated, it gives CAIGGQGDTNEQFF.